The TCR beta chain described here comes from a study of blood T cell repertoires in COVID-19. Study background: The United States, Italy and Spain provided the acute and convalescent COVID-19 samples. T cells, B-cell-depleted T cells, or PBMCs provided the cDNA or gDNA that served as material.

This CDR3 has 13 amino acids. Trimming removed 6 bases from V and 7 bases from J, with 10 bases in between. Per germline, CDR1 MNHNY and CDR2 SVGAGI (reference sequence). Per the original methods: Estimation of nucleated cell counts relied on the amplification of reference gene primers. This table comes from immunoSEQ multiplex PCR, and its TCRdb copy is limited to in-frame clones, with some not included. That table furnishes V, J and clone size, whereas the DNA furnished D and trimming. The table records tens of thousands of clones, over 65% of them present only once. J is TRBJ1-6 and V is TRBV6-6; D uncertain. The TCR originated in a human donor in a cohort sampled during active COVID-19. Sequencing was performed on peripheral blood. The CDR3 bases are TGTGCCAGCAGCAGTGCGGTAAATTCACCCCTCCACTTT. It translates to CASSSAVNSPLHF.